This entry lists 2 T cell receptor beta chains sequenced from one sample in a study of T-cell reconstitution after alpha-beta-depleted transplantation in children. Unique molecular identifiers were built into the TCRbeta library. TCRdb passed the PCR reads through MiXCR, listing each CDR3 protein once. The sample has 150,000 to 250,000 distinct CDR3 sequences, about 6% seen once. The specimen was PBMCs, collected before TCRalphabeta/CD19-depleted stem cell transplant. Receptors originate from a girl under three years old with combined immunodeficiency, due to receive a stem cell transplant.

This clonotype was seen only a few times. This chain joins TRBV9 and TRBJ1-2; 10 bases line up with TRBD1. Trimming removed 4 bases from V and 0 bases from J; junction bases left unmatched: 6. The CDR3 spans 16 residues. Germline CDR1 SGDLS, CDR2 YYNGEE. The chain's CDR3 is CASSSGTGDPNYGYTF. The CDR3 DNA follows: TGTGCCAGCAGCAGTGGGACAGGGGATCCTAACTATGGCTACACCTTC.

Many counts were recorded for this clonotype. The CDR3 is CSARDLFNSEYNEQFF. The DNA for the CDR3 is TGCAGTGCTAGAGATCTGTTTAATAGCGAATACAATGAGCAGTTCTTC. The gene calls are TRBV20-1 and TRBJ2-1; possible D gene TRBD2, 5 bases. V lost 0 bases and J lost 4, with 16 bases in between. Per the germline V gene, CDR1 is DFQATT and CDR2 is SNEGSKA (reference sequence). The CDR3 loop spans 16 amino acids.